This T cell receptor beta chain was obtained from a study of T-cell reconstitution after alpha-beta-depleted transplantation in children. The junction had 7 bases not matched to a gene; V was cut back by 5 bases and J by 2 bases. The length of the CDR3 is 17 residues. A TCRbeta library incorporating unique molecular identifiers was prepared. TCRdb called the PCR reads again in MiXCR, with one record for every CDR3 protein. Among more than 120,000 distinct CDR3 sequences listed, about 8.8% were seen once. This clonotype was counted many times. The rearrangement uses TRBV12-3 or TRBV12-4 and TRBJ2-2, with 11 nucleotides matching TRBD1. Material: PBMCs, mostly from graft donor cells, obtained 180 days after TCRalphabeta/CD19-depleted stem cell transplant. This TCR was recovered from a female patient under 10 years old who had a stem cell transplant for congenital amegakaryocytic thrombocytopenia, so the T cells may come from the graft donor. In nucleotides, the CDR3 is TGTGCCAGCAGTACAGCGGGACAGGGGGTCAACACCGGGGAGCTGTTTTTT. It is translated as CASSTAGQGVNTGELFF.